This is a list of T cell receptor beta chains from one sample in a study of T cells in Graves' hyperthyroidism and ophthalmopathy. TCRdb called the multiplex PCR reads again in MiXCR, with one record for every CDR3 protein. The top ten hold 26% of the sample, which has about half a million distinct CDR3 sequences, around 21% seen once. The specimen was blood. The origin of the receptors is a man aged 18 to 35 with Graves' hyperthyroidism. Both conserved end residues are part of each CDR3. D genes are given only for firm matches. Clone size is shown for a subset of rows, as once, few, many or a class of expanded clone.

cdr3_aa	cdr3_nt	v_call	j_call	d_call	clone_size
CASSLLGQGAEAFF	TGTGCCAGCAGTTTATTGGGACAGGGGGCTGAAGCTTTCTTT	TRBV12-3/TRBV12-4	TRBJ1-1	TRBD1	NA
CAWIVTAGSNQPQHF	TGTGCCTGGATAGTCACCGCGGGGAGCAATCAGCCCCAGCATTTT	TRBV30	TRBJ1-5	NA	many
CASSIAQGVSYEQYF	TGTGCCAGTAGTATCGCGCAGGGAGTCTCTTACGAGCAGTACTTC	TRBV19	TRBJ2-7	NA	NA
CASSPLGGTGDGYTF	TGTGCCAGCAGCCCCCTGGGCGGGACAGGGGATGGCTACACCTTC	TRBV7-9	TRBJ1-2	TRBD1	few
CAWSVQLRNYGYTF	TGTGCCTGGAGTGTACAGCTCAGGAACTATGGCTACACCTTC	TRBV30	TRBJ1-2	NA	many
CAISESSGLINQPQHF	TGTGCCATCAGTGAGTCGTCGGGGCTTATCAATCAGCCCCAGCATTTT	TRBV10-3	TRBJ1-5	NA	NA
CASIPANYGLNTEAFF	TGTGCCAGCATACCTGCCAACTACGGACTGAACACTGAAGCTTTCTTT	TRBV11-1	TRBJ1-1	NA	many
CASSWAEASSGNTIYF	TGTGCCAGCAGTTGGGCCGAGGCCAGCTCTGGAAACACCATATATTTT	TRBV25-1	TRBJ1-3	NA	many
CASLWGTEAFF	TGTGCCAGTCTTTGGGGGACTGAAGCTTTCTTT	TRBV19	TRBJ1-1	NA	many
CASSSAQIYEQYF	TGTGCCAGCAGTTCAGCGCAAATCTACGAGCAGTACTTC	TRBV6-2/TRBV6-3	TRBJ2-7	NA	few
CASSIGSSGRSRPQHF	TGTGCCAGTAGTATAGGATCCTCGGGGAGGAGTAGGCCCCAGCATTTT	TRBV19	TRBJ1-5	NA	NA
CASSGLGLAGVRYF	TGTGCCAGCAGTGGATTGGGACTAGCGGGGGTCAGGTACTTC	TRBV6-1	TRBJ2-7	TRBD2	NA
CASSSGGGGRNTGELFF	TGTGCCAGCAGCTCCGGAGGCGGGGGCCGAAACACCGGGGAGCTGTTTTTT	TRBV5-6	TRBJ2-2	NA	NA
CSARVWDGTYEQYF	TGCAGTGCTAGAGTTTGGGACGGAACCTACGAGCAGTACTTC	TRBV20-1	TRBJ2-7	NA	many
CASSLIGVDTQYF	TGTGCCAGCAGTTTGATCGGGGTTGATACGCAGTATTTT	TRBV27	TRBJ2-3	NA	few
CASSLGGRGTQETQYF	TGTGCCAGCAGCTTAGGTGGGAGGGGTACCCAAGAGACCCAGTACTTC	TRBV11-3	TRBJ2-5	TRBD2	NA
CASSPTGGSGTEAFF	TGCGCCAGCAGCCCTACAGGGGGCAGTGGGACTGAAGCTTTCTTT	TRBV5-1	TRBJ1-1	TRBD1	many
CASRRKGQGYQPQHF	TGTGCCAGCAGAAGAAAGGGACAGGGGTACCAGCCCCAGCATTTT	TRBV6-1	TRBJ1-5	TRBD1	many
CASSVGRAGNTEAFF	TGTGCCAGCAGCGTAGGAAGGGCCGGGAACACTGAAGCTTTCTTT	TRBV9	TRBJ1-1	NA	NA
CSARDLGGSGTQYF	TGCAGTGCTAGAGATCTAGGAGGGTCCGGGACCCAGTACTTC	TRBV20-1	TRBJ2-5	NA	many
CASSISSGWEQYF	TGTGCCAGCAGTATAAGCTCGGGGTGGGAGCAGTACTTC	TRBV12-3/TRBV12-4	TRBJ2-7	NA	NA
CASSFQGQNTGELFF	TGTGCCAGCAGTTTCCAGGGACAGAACACCGGGGAGCTGTTTTTT	TRBV12-3/TRBV12-4	TRBJ2-2	NA	NA
CASSLEEYLTYEQYF	TGCGCCAGCAGCTTGGAGGAGTACTTAACCTACGAGCAGTACTTC	TRBV5-1	TRBJ2-7	NA	NA
CASSDPVMDTEAFF	TGTGCCAGCAGTGATCCCGTCATGGACACTGAAGCTTTCTTT	TRBV2	TRBJ1-1	NA	many
CASRGPYGGAKNIQYF	TGTGCCAGCCGTGGGCCCTACGGGGGAGCCAAAAACATTCAGTACTTC	TRBV25-1	TRBJ2-4	NA	NA
CASSSGGQEKYEQYF	TGTGCCAGCAGTTCAGGGGGACAGGAGAAATACGAGCAGTACTTC	TRBV28	TRBJ2-7	TRBD1	many
CASSLNAGQETQYF	TGTGCCAGCAGCTTGAACGCTGGACAAGAGACCCAGTACTTC	TRBV7-9	TRBJ2-5	NA	many
CATKDGVWGNQPQHF	TGTGCCACCAAAGACGGGGTGTGGGGCAATCAGCCCCAGCATTTT	TRBV6-1	TRBJ1-5	NA	many